These 27 T cell receptor beta chains were sequenced from one sample in a study of blood T cell repertoires in COVID-19. Data came from immunoSEQ multiplex PCR; TCRdb stores just in-frame clones and leaves some out. The sample lists a few hundred thousand clones; 88% were seen once. Specimen: peripheral blood. All receptors come from a human donor in a cohort sampled during active COVID-19.

The sample holds a few counts of this clone. The chain recombines TRBV3-1 (or the pseudogene TRBV3-2) with TRBJ2-7; maybe TRBD2 (5 bases). CDR3 length: 13 amino acids. Germline CDR1 is LGHDT and CDR2 is YNNKEL (reference sequence). V lost 4 bases, J lost 7 bases, and 14 bases lay in between. CDR3 sequence reads: CASSPRTRAEQYF. CDR3 DNA sequence: TGTGCCAGCAGCCCCCGAACGCGGGCGGAGCAGTACTTC.

This clone has a single count. This chain links TRBV28 with TRBJ1-2; 7 bases line up with TRBD1. The length of the CDR3 is 14 residues. Germline loops: CDR1 MDHEN, CDR2 SYDVKM. After removal of 6 bases from V and 2 bases from J, the junction contained 6 bases not matched to a gene. As DNA, the CDR3 is TGTGCCAGCAGCTTCCCGGGACAGAACTATGGCTACACCTTC. It specifies CASSFPGQNYGYTF.

This chain joins TRBV27 and TRBJ1-3; 7 bases align to TRBD1. The CDR3 totals 17 residues. From germline, CDR1 is MNHEY and CDR2 SMNVEV (reference sequence). The J segment lost 7 bases and the V segment lost 5 bases, leaving 17 bases of the junction unmatched. The CDR3 sequence is CASSPTFSPTGLNTIYF. CDR3 nucleotides: TGTGCCAGCAGTCCTACCTTCTCCCCGACAGGGCTGAACACCATATATTTT.

The gene calls are TRBV19 and TRBJ1-2; D is uncertain. This CDR3 has 12 amino acids. From germline, CDR1 is LNHDA and CDR2 SQIVND (reference sequence). V was trimmed by 5 bases and J by 4 bases, leaving 8 bases between them. The DNA for the CDR3 is TGTGCCAGTAGTTCTCGGGGCTATGGCTACACCTTC. Encoded protein: CASSSRGYGYTF.

The gene calls are TRBV25-1 and TRBJ1-4, with 9 bases lining up with TRBD1. The CDR3 spans 17 residues. The germline V gene encodes CDR1 MGHDK and CDR2 SYGVNS. V lost 2 bases, J lost 2 bases, and 6 bases stayed unmatched. CDR3 DNA: TGTGCCAGCAGTGAACGGGACAGGGATCCGACTAATGAAAAACTGTTTTTT. Translating it yields CASSERDRDPTNEKLFF.

The chain couples TRBV6-2 or TRBV6-3 to TRBJ1-1; perhaps TRBD1 as D (5 bases). The CDR3 sequence is 13 residues long. V shed 3 bases and J shed 4 bases, with 9 bases lying between them. CDR1 MNHEY and CDR2 SVGEGT come from the germline V gene. The CDR3 reads CASSYTGGTEAFF. The CDR3 nucleotides read TGTGCCAGCAGTTATACGGGGGGCACTGAAGCTTTCTTT.

The chain is built from TRBV4-3 and TRBJ2-1; 11 nucleotides agree with TRBD2. The CDR3 loop spans 17 amino acids. The V gene's germline CDR1 is LGHNA and CDR2 YSLEER. Unmatched junction bases numbered 4, after V lost 0 bases and J lost 3 bases. The CDR3 region is CASSQDIAGGFYNEQFF. CDR3 in DNA: TGCGCCAGCAGCCAAGATATAGCGGGAGGGTTCTACAATGAGCAGTTCTTC.

The chain employs TRBV19 and TRBJ1-1, with 8 bases that match TRBD1. V was pared by 5 bases and J by 3 bases, with 11 bases of the junction left unmatched. Germline V gene sequence: CDR1 LNHDA, CDR2 SQIVND (reference sequence). The CDR3 loop spans 16 amino acids. CDR3: CASSPGQGSLDTEAFF. DNA of the CDR3: TGTGCCAGTAGTCCCGGACAGGGTAGTTTGGACACTGAAGCTTTCTTT.

This clone is a singleton in its sample. The chain uses TRBV7-2 and TRBJ2-1, with 10 bases matching TRBD2. V dropped 5 bases and J dropped 4; count of bases not matched to a gene: 8. Per the germline V gene, CDR1 is SGHTA and CDR2 is FQGNSA. CDR3 length: 16 amino acids. The DNA for the CDR3 is TGTGCCAGCAGCCAATTAGCGGGAGGCTTTTACAATGAGCAGTTCTTC. Protein: CASSQLAGGFYNEQFF.

This clone occurred once. The chain links TRBV7-2 to TRBJ2-1, with D perhaps matching TRBD2 (6 bases). Trimming took 7 bases from V and 1 from J, leaving 11 bases between them. This CDR3 contains 14 residues. Per germline, CDR1 SGHTA and CDR2 FQGNSA. This CDR3 reads CASTGRGSYNEQFF. The CDR3, as DNA: TGTGCCAGCACGGGGCGGGGATCCTACAATGAGCAGTTCTTC.

The CDR3 protein is CASSQEYWPGLAGGDSYNEQFF. DNA for the CDR3: TGTGCCAGCAGCCAAGAATACTGGCCGGGACTAGCGGGAGGGGACTCCTACAATGAGCAGTTCTTC. V and J are TRBV4-2 and TRBJ2-1; TRBD2 aligns across 16 bases. V trimming: 0 bases; J trimming: 0 bases; junction bases outside the gene matches: 11. The CDR3 spans 22 residues. Germline V gene lookup returns CDR1 LGHNA and CDR2 YNFKEQ.

J is TRBJ1-1 and V is TRBV28; TRBD1 aligns across 7 bases. Trimming cost V 9 bases and J 5 bases; bases outside gene matches: 3. The CDR3 has 11 residues. Germline V gene lookup returns CDR1 MDHEN and CDR2 SYDVKM. The CDR3 DNA is TGTGCCAGTTACAGGGGTACTGAAGCTTTCTTT. Amino acid sequence: CASYRGTEAFF.

This chain links TRBV18 with TRBJ1-3, with a possible D match to TRBD1 (5 bases). CDR3 length: 17 amino acids. In germline, CDR1 is KGHSH, CDR2 LQKENI. Trimming took off 0 bases at V and 1 base at J, with 13 bases between the two ends. CDR3 DNA sequence: TGTGCCAGCTCACCACCGGGTTGGAGGGGATCTGGAAACACCATATATTTT. Translation: CASSPPGWRGSGNTIYF. The complete variable domain, with remaining parts taken from reference TRBV18 and TRBJ1-3, reads NAGVMQNPRHLVRRRGQEARLRCSPMKGHSHVYWYRQLPEEGLKFMVYLQKENIIDESGMPKERFSAEFPKEGPSILRIQQVVRGDSAAYFCASSPPGWRGSGNTIYFGEGSWLTVV.

Written as DNA, the CDR3 is TGTGCCAGCAGCTTAAATAGGGGCTCCTACGAGCAGTACTTC. Translation gives CASSLNRGSYEQYF. This chain uses TRBV7-3 with TRBJ2-7; D is perhaps TRBD1 (5 bases). The CDR3 length is 14 residues. Per the germline V gene, CDR1 is SGHTA and CDR2 is FQGTGA. Trimming stripped 1 base from V and 0 bases from J, with 7 bases between.

The V call is TRBV6-2 or TRBV6-3, the J call TRBJ2-5, with 7 bases lining up with TRBD2. With V trimmed by 5 bases and J by 1 base, 13 bases remained unmatched. This CDR3 comprises 17 residues. The germline V gene encodes CDR1 MNHEY and CDR2 SVGEGT. This CDR3 reads CASSKNIPIAGQETQYF. The CDR3, as DNA: TGTGCCAGCAGTAAGAACATCCCGATAGCGGGCCAAGAGACCCAGTACTTC.

This clone was seen a single time. The chain links TRBV7-2 to TRBJ2-3; D is ambiguous. Germline CDR1 reads SGHTA; CDR2 reads FQGNSA. Between the trimmed V and J ends, which lost 3 bases and 4 bases, there was a span of 11 bases. The CDR3 runs to 14 residues. CDR3 protein: CASSFGGSSDTQYF. As DNA, the CDR3 is TGTGCCAGCAGCTTCGGTGGTTCTTCAGATACGCAGTATTTT.

The chain combines TRBV7-9 with TRBJ1-2; tentatively, D is TRBD1 (5 bases). The CDR3 sequence is 12 residues long. Germline V gene sequence: CDR1 SEHNR, CDR2 FQNEAQ (reference sequence). V dropped 5 bases and J dropped 7 bases, with 11 bases sitting between them. In DNA form, the CDR3 reads TGTGCCAGCAGCCTAGGGGCGAGTGGCTACACCTTC. This sequence encodes CASSLGASGYTF.

This clone was recorded only once. The V gene is TRBV7-2, the J gene TRBJ1-2; TRBD1 might be the D (5 bases). Trimming left V 1 base short and J 5 bases short, with 5 bases between. CDR1 is SGHTA and CDR2 is FQGNSA in the germline V gene. This CDR3 spans 12 amino acids. The CDR3 here is CASSLEGYGYTF. The DNA for the CDR3 is TGTGCCAGCAGCTTAGAGGGGTATGGCTACACCTTC.

The rearrangement links TRBV15 to TRBJ1-4; TRBD1 is a possible D gene (5 bases). Germline V CDR1 and CDR2: LNHNV, YYDKDF (reference sequence). The V gene lost 0 bases and the J gene lost 3 bases, with 11 bases spanning the gap. The length of the CDR3 is 16 residues. The CDR3 loop is CATSREQGVPNEKLFF. The CDR3 coding sequence is TGTGCCACCAGCAGAGAACAAGGGGTTCCTAATGAAAAACTGTTTTTT. The full variable domain, in which reference TRBV15 and TRBJ1-4 provide the parts outside the CDR3, is DAMVIQNPRYQVTQFGKPVTLSCSQTLNHNVMYWYQQKSSQAPKLLFHYYDKDFNNEADTPDNFQSRRPNTSFCFLDIRSPGLGDTAMYLCATSREQGVPNEKLFFGSGTQLSVL.

The rearrangement links TRBV15 to TRBJ1-6; no reliable D call. With 0 bases removed from V and 10 bases from J, the gap between germline ends came to 7 bases. The CDR3 extends over 13 amino acids. Germline CDR1 and CDR2: LNHNV and YYDKDF (reference sequence). CDR3: CATSRETGSPLHF. CDR3 nucleotides: TGTGCCACCAGCAGAGAGACCGGGTCACCCCTCCACTTT.

The V call is TRBV13, the J call TRBJ2-7; D may be TRBD2 (7 bases). V lost 6 bases and J lost 0, with 18 bases in between. Germline V gene lookup returns CDR1 PRHDT and CDR2 FYEKMQ (reference sequence). This CDR3 is built from 16 residues. In nucleotides, the CDR3 is TGTGCCAGCAGGTTTAGGGGGGGCCTTAGCTCCTACGAGCAGTACTTC. Protein product: CASRFRGGLSSYEQYF.

This clone has only one observation. The genes are TRBV9 and TRBJ1-4; D not certain. V was cut by 4 bases and J by 2 bases, with 9 bases left in between. The CDR3 is 14 residues long. Germline-derived CDR1 and CDR2 are SGDLS and YYNGEE. CDR3 sequence reads: CASSPLATNEKLFF. The DNA for the CDR3 is TGTGCCAGCAGCCCCCTGGCCACTAATGAAAAACTGTTTTTT. The variable domain in full, with the rest retrieved from reference TRBV9 and TRBJ1-4, is DSGVTQTPKHLITATGQRVTLRCSPRSGDLSVYWYQQSLDQGLQFLIQYYNGEERAKGNILERFSAQQFPDLHSELNLSSLELGDSALYFCASSPLATNEKLFFGSGTQLSVL.

The sample holds one count of this clone. The V gene is TRBV5-6, the J gene TRBJ1-3; D is unclear. The germline gives CDR1 SGHDT, CDR2 YYEEEE. The CDR3 length is 17 residues. Trimming shortened V by 3 bases and J by 0 bases, and 16 bases separated the two germline ends. The CDR3 protein is CASSSLIRGASGNTIYF. As DNA, the CDR3 is TGTGCCAGCAGCTCCTTGATTCGAGGAGCCTCTGGAAACACCATATATTTT.

V usage is TRBV30 and J usage is TRBJ2-7; D ambiguous. V lost 2 bases, J lost 5 bases, and 13 bases lay in between. The CDR3 is 13 amino acids. Germline lookup yields CDR1 GTSNPN and CDR2 SVGIG (reference sequence). The CDR3 DNA follows: TGTGCCTGGAGTAGAGTTTCTCTGGACGAGCAGTACTTC. Translating gives CAWSRVSLDEQYF.

A single count supports this clone. The V and J genes are TRBV19 and TRBJ1-4; 10 bases are a match to TRBD1. This CDR3 has 12 residues. Germline V gene sequence: CDR1 LNHDA, CDR2 SQIVND (reference sequence). Trimming at V came to 11 bases and at J to 8 bases, leaving 5 bases not matched to a gene. The CDR3 coding sequence is TGTGCCGTCGAGACAGGGGGCGAAAAACTGTTTTTT. This codes for CAVETGGEKLFF.

V usage is TRBV6-5 and J usage is TRBJ2-7, with 7 bases fitting TRBD1. The CDR3 has 13 residues. V was pared by 6 bases and J by 3 bases, with 5 bases of the junction left unmatched. CDR1 is MNHEY and CDR2 is SVGAGI in the germline V gene. Here the CDR3 DNA reads TGTGCCAGCAGCCGGGACAGACACTACGAGCAGTACTTC. This codes for CASSRDRHYEQYF.

V gene TRBV9 combines with J gene TRBJ2-3, with 7 bases lining up with TRBD1. V shed 3 bases and J 2 bases; nucleotides not matched to a gene: 15. The CDR3 consists of 18 residues. Germline CDR1 and CDR2: SGDLS and YYNGEE. The chain's CDR3 is CASSAPAPDRANTDTQYF. DNA of the CDR3: TGTGCCAGCAGCGCTCCCGCTCCAGACAGGGCAAACACAGATACGCAGTATTTT. Complete variable domain (other parts from reference TRBV9 and TRBJ2-3): DSGVTQTPKHLITATGQRVTLRCSPRSGDLSVYWYQQSLDQGLQFLIQYYNGEERAKGNILERFSAQQFPDLHSELNLSSLELGDSALYFCASSAPAPDRANTDTQYFGPGTRLTVL.